This T cell receptor (beta chain) was retrieved from a study of T cells after yellow fever vaccination. Study outcomes and limitations: Clones from primary vaccination mostly reappeared after the booster (roughly 97% CD4, approximately 91% CD8). Of the clonotypes, a small share occurred in both CD4 and CD8 compartments. Weaker in magnitude, the secondary response showed a faster peak on day 5 versus 15.

As concerns this clonotype: Its antigen is unidentified.

The CDR3 has 17 residues. The V end was cut by 0 bases, the J end by 1 base, with 15 bases between. TCRdb independently ran MiXCR on the 5' RACE reads; one entry per CDR3 protein. Here the sample spans 450,000 to 600,000 distinct CDR3 sequences, about 17% being singletons. Sequencing used PBMCs, obtained about 5 days after the first yellow fever vaccination. The receptor's source is a man younger than 35 who received the YFV17D yellow fever vaccine. The gene calls are TRBV12-3 or TRBV12-4 and TRBJ1-2; the D is unclear. CDR3 DNA sequence: TGTGCCAGCAGTTTAGCGCCGGCTTCGACCGTTAACTATGGCTACACCTTC. Translated, it gives CASSLAPASTVNYGYTF.